These 30 T cell receptor beta chains came from one sample sequenced in a study of blood T cell repertoires in COVID-19. Sequenced by immunoSEQ multiplex PCR; TCRdb stores in-frame clones only, minus some. The table has some 100,000 clones, 60% to 85% seen once. Material: peripheral blood. Source of these receptors: a human donor in a cohort sampled during active or convalescent COVID-19.

This clone has just a few counts. The chain links TRBV9 to TRBJ2-1; 13 nucleotides line up with TRBD2. This CDR3 is built from 17 residues. Germline V CDR1 and CDR2: SGDLS, YYNGEE. Trimming took 0 bases from V and 4 from J; bases not matched to a gene: 4. CDR3 coding DNA: TGTGCCAGCAGCGTAGGACTAGCGGGAGGTACATACAATGAGCAGTTCTTC. Amino acid sequence: CASSVGLAGGTYNEQFF.

In its sample, this clone was seen many times. DNA of the CDR3: TGCAGCGTTGAAACAGGGGGGTTTGTGAACTATGGCTACACCTTC. Amino acids: CSVETGGFVNYGYTF. The J gene is TRBJ1-2, the V gene TRBV29-1; 8 bases map to TRBD1. This CDR3 spans 15 amino acids. Germline V CDR1 and CDR2: SQVTM, ANQGSEA. V was pared by 2 bases and J by 2 bases, with 7 bases of the junction left unmatched.

The chain joins TRBV6-5 to TRBJ1-5; D unclear. The germline gives CDR1 MNHEY, CDR2 SVGAGI. The CDR3 runs to 15 residues. Trimming cost V 8 bases and J 2 bases, with 16 bases left between them. The CDR3 nucleotides are TGTGCCAGCTCGCCCCAAAGGCAGGGCAATCAGCCCCAGCATTTT. Protein sequence: CASSPQRQGNQPQHF.

The chain uses TRBV4-3 and TRBJ2-1; a weak D match, TRBD2 (6 bases). Germline V gives CDR1 LGHNA, CDR2 YSLEER. This CDR3 has 14 residues. V was pared by 0 bases and J by 6 bases, with 9 bases between. The CDR3 DNA follows: TGCGCCAGCAGCCAAGAGGGACTTTCCAATGAGCAGTTCTTC. It codes for CASSQEGLSNEQFF.

The chain uses TRBV6-2 or TRBV6-3 and TRBJ1-5, with D uncertain. CDR3 length: 16 residues. The germline V gene has CDR1 MNHEY and CDR2 SVGEGT. V lost 2 bases and J 0 bases, leaving 11 bases between the germline ends. CDR3 DNA sequence: TGTGCCAGCAGTTACAGGGCAGGACTTAGCAATCAGCCCCAGCATTTT. Translation: CASSYRAGLSNQPQHF.

V and J are TRBV7-2 and TRBJ2-7; D remains ambiguous. The V gene lost 3 bases and the J gene lost 3 bases, with 9 bases spanning the gap. There are 13 residues in the CDR3. CDR1 is SGHTA, CDR2 FQGNSA, per germline. Here the CDR3 reads CASSFLGGYEQYF. In DNA form, the CDR3 reads TGTGCCAGCAGCTTCCTAGGCGGCTACGAGCAGTACTTC.

This sequence joins TRBV5-1 and TRBJ2-1, with TRBD2 as a possible D gene (5 bases). The CDR3 totals 16 residues. Trimming pared 1 base from V and 6 bases from J, leaving 17 bases between. Per germline, CDR1 SGHRS and CDR2 YFSETQ. CDR3 loop: CASSLPLLGDINEQFF. As DNA, the CDR3 is TGCGCCAGCAGCTTGCCCCTGCTCGGGGATATCAATGAGCAGTTCTTC.

A word on this clone: The junction differs from germline at one of its ends, possibly a read error. As DNA, the CDR3 is TGTGCCACCAGTGATCCAGGGGACCAGACGCGGTATTTT. Encoded protein: CATSDPGDQTRYF. The chain is built from TRBV24-1 and TRBJ2-3; weak D call: TRBD1 (6 bases). The germline V gene encodes CDR1 KGHDR and CDR2 SFDVKD. This CDR3 comprises 13 residues.

This chain uses TRBV29-1 with TRBJ1-2; TRBD1 matches at 8 bases. The CDR3 consists of 13 residues. V was pared by 4 bases and J by 14 bases, with 15 bases of the junction left unmatched. CDR1 and CDR2 (germline): SQVTM, ANQGSEA. CDR3 nucleotides: TGCAGCGTTGTACCGACCGGGACAGGTCAGACGACCTTC. This sequence encodes CSVVPTGTGQTTF.

V usage is TRBV6-5 and J usage is TRBJ2-7; 10 bases align to TRBD1. This CDR3 has 16 residues. The germline V gene encodes CDR1 MNHEY and CDR2 SVGAGI. With 0 bases clipped from V and 5 bases from J, the junction kept 7 bases outside the gene matches. For the CDR3, the DNA is TGTGCCAGCAGTTACTCGATCGCGACAGGGGGCCACGAGCAGTACTTC. Its translation is CASSYSIATGGHEQYF.

The chain joins TRBV7-9 to TRBJ2-1; TRBD1 matches 9 bases. V lost 1 base to trimming and J lost 7 bases; unmatched junction nucleotides: 11. The CDR3 totals 17 residues. Germline assignment: CDR1 SEHNR and CDR2 FQNEAQ (reference sequence). The CDR3 sequence is CASSLGFGGTGRNEQFF. The DNA of the CDR3 is TGTGCCAGCAGCTTAGGATTTGGCGGGACAGGGAGAAATGAGCAGTTCTTC.

The chain combines TRBV10-2 with TRBJ2-5, with 9 nucleotides matching TRBD2. This CDR3 region has 14 residues. In germline, CDR1 is WSHSY, CDR2 SAAADI. V shed 6 bases and J 5 bases; nucleotides not matched to a gene: 7. The CDR3 is CASRRAGGGETQYF. CDR3 nucleotide sequence: TGCGCCAGCAGGAGAGCGGGGGGTGGGGAGACCCAGTACTTC.

The V call is TRBV7-2, the J call TRBJ1-2; unclear D gene. V lost 1 base and J 2 bases, leaving 11 bases between the germline ends. Germline V gene data show CDR1 as SGHTA and CDR2 as FQGNSA. The CDR3 consists of 15 residues. In DNA, the CDR3 is TGTGCCAGCAGCTTAGACAGTGGAGGAAACTATGGCTACACCTTC. Protein sequence: CASSLDSGGNYGYTF.

This rearrangement joins TRBV7-2 to TRBJ1-2, with no clear D. The germline V gene encodes CDR1 SGHTA and CDR2 FQGNSA. The CDR3 has 14 residues. Trimming removed 5 bases from V and 6 bases from J, with 16 bases in between. CDR3 in DNA: TGTGCCAGCAGCCCGGGAACTAGGGTCGATGGCTACACCTTC. Amino acid sequence: CASSPGTRVDGYTF.

The chain joins TRBV18 to TRBJ2-7; TRBD1 agrees at 7 bases. The CDR3 contains 14 residues. V was pared by 6 bases and J by 0 bases, with 5 bases of the junction left unmatched. Germline-derived CDR1 and CDR2 are KGHSH and LQKENI. DNA of the CDR3: TGTGCCAGCTCGGGCGGACAGGTCTCCTACGAGCAGTACTTC. It translates to CASSGGQVSYEQYF.

This chain uses TRBV7-9 with TRBJ1-2; 10 positions agree with TRBD1. Germline values: CDR1 SEHNR, CDR2 FQNEAQ (reference sequence). V was clipped by 5 bases and J by 8 bases; unmatched bases: 11. This CDR3 is built from 15 residues. Written as DNA, the CDR3 is TGTGCCAGCAGCCTCACATCCGGGACAGGGGAGGGCTACACCTTC. Translating gives CASSLTSGTGEGYTF.

The V call is TRBV2, the J call TRBJ1-2, with a possible D match to TRBD1 (6 bases). This CDR3 has 15 residues. V lost 6 bases and J 3 bases, leaving 17 bases between the germline ends. Germline V gene data show CDR1 as SNHLY and CDR2 as FYNNEI. CDR3 bases: TGTGCCAGCAGCCAGCCCGGGTCAGGGGACTATGGCTACACCTTC. Amino acid sequence: CASSQPGSGDYGYTF.

The rearrangement links TRBV5-5 to TRBJ2-7, with 9 bases fitting TRBD1. The length of the CDR3 is 15 residues. Trimming removed 0 bases from V and 6 bases from J; junction bases left unmatched: 7. CDR1 is SGHKS and CDR2 is YYEKEE in the germline V gene (reference sequence). In nucleotides, the CDR3 is TGTGCCAGCAGCTTGGTAGGACAGGGGCCCGGCGAGCAGTACTTC. Translated: CASSLVGQGPGEQYF.

Here the CDR3 reads CSASTGTRGATQYF. CDR3 bases: TGCAGTGCTAGTACTGGGACTAGAGGGGCTACGCAGTATTTT. The chain combines TRBV20-1 with TRBJ2-3; 8 nucleotides match TRBD2. The CDR3 runs 14 residues. V lost 3 bases, J lost 8 bases, and 10 bases stayed unmatched. CDR1 and CDR2 from the germline V gene are DFQATT and SNEGSKA (reference sequence).

V usage is TRBV5-4 and J usage is TRBJ1-6, with D perhaps matching TRBD1 (5 bases). V was cut by 3 bases and J by 2 bases, with 12 bases left in between. The CDR3 loop spans 16 amino acids. Germline V CDR1 and CDR2: SGHNT, YYREEE (reference sequence). CDR3 loop: CASSYSTEPYNSPLHF. CDR3 nucleotides: TGTGCCAGCAGCTACTCGACAGAGCCCTATAATTCACCCCTCCACTTT.

The chain joins TRBV18 to TRBJ2-6; 8 bases match TRBD1. Germline V CDR1 and CDR2: KGHSH, LQKENI. The CDR3 totals 17 residues. V trimming: 6 bases; J trimming: 3 bases; junction bases outside the gene matches: 10. The CDR3 is CASSLGQGAGGANVLTF. In DNA form, the CDR3 reads TGTGCCAGCTCCCTAGGCCAGGGGGCAGGTGGGGCCAACGTCCTGACTTTC.

The rearrangement uses TRBV7-2 and TRBJ2-1; TRBD1 might be the D (5 bases). The germline V and J ends were trimmed by 11 bases and 9 bases, with 23 bases remaining between them. Germline values: CDR1 SGHTA, CDR2 FQGNSA. The CDR3 extends over 14 amino acids. The CDR3 here is CAGGRQGTTGEQFF. The CDR3 region has the DNA TGTGCCGGCGGTCGGCAGGGCACCACAGGTGAGCAGTTCTTC.

This clone appeared once. This chain uses TRBV2 with TRBJ1-1, with 7 nucleotides matching TRBD1. The V segment lost 7 bases and the J segment 0 bases; nucleotides outside the gene matches: 35. The germline V gene encodes CDR1 SNHLY and CDR2 FYNNEI. CDR3 size: 24 residues. CDR3 in amino acids: CASKPRTGQGRGAGRVNLNTEAFF. The DNA of the CDR3 is TGTGCCAGCAAGCCCCGTACAGGGCAAGGCAGGGGGGCCGGCAGAGTTAACTTGAACACTGAAGCTTTCTTT.

The V call is TRBV27, the J call TRBJ2-3, with TRBD2 matching 13 bases. V shed 5 bases, J shed 8 bases, and the junction held 13 bases outside the gene matches. CDR1 and CDR2 from the germline V gene are MNHEY and SMNVEV (reference sequence). The CDR3 spans 17 residues. The CDR3 reads CASSLRTSGRGAGTQYF. CDR3 nucleotides: TGTGCCAGCAGTCTACGGACTAGCGGGAGAGGCGCGGGTACGCAGTATTTT.

The table lists this clone with a few counts. J is TRBJ2-7 and V is TRBV10-2, with D uncertain. CDR3 length: 12 residues. V shed 8 bases and J shed 3 bases, with 11 bases lying between them. Germline-derived CDR1 and CDR2 are WSHSY and SAAADI. The CDR3 region is CASSDTYYEQYF. In DNA form, the CDR3 reads TGCGCCAGCTCAGACACCTACTACGAGCAGTACTTC.

This clone was seen a handful of times. In DNA, the CDR3 is TGCGCCAGCCCTAACCCCGACAGGTTCAACACTGAAGCTTTCTTT. Encoded protein: CASPNPDRFNTEAFF. V usage is TRBV23-1 and J usage is TRBJ1-1; perhaps TRBD1 as D (6 bases). TRBV23-1 is identified as an open reading frame with a role that is uncertain. The CDR3 sequence is 15 residues long. Trimming stripped 8 bases from V and 2 bases from J, with 18 bases between.

The chain recombines TRBV11-2 with TRBJ2-1; 7 positions match TRBD2. Germline-derived CDR1 and CDR2 are SGHAT and FQNNGV. The CDR3 length is 16 residues. Germline trimming cut 7 bases from V and 6 bases from J; bases unmatched to any gene: 15. In DNA, the CDR3 is TGTGCCAGCACCCCGGGACGGACTAGTTTCTCCAATGAGCAGTTCTTC. It translates to CASTPGRTSFSNEQFF.

The chain combines TRBV6-2 or TRBV6-3 with TRBJ1-5; 7 bases agree with TRBD1. The CDR3 sequence is 15 residues long. Germline values: CDR1 MNHEY, CDR2 SVGEGT. J lost 4 bases, V lost 4 bases, and 7 bases had no gene match. CDR3 coding DNA: TGTGCCAGCAGTTCGGCCCACAGGGGTAATCAGCCCCAGCATTTT. This gives the protein CASSSAHRGNQPQHF.

CDR3 nucleotides: TGTGCCAGCCAAACATTCTTGGCCTACGAGCAGTACTTC. It translates to CASQTFLAYEQYF. The chain employs TRBV28 and TRBJ2-7, with D hard to call. This CDR3 spans 13 amino acids. Trimming cost V 8 bases and J 2 bases, with 13 bases left between them. Germline V gene data show CDR1 as MDHEN and CDR2 as SYDVKM.

This rearrangement joins TRBV5-8 to TRBJ1-1; 8 nucleotides agree with TRBD1. The CDR3 loop spans 13 amino acids. Trimming cost V 3 bases and J 5 bases; bases outside gene matches: 3. Germline lookup yields CDR1 SGHTS and CDR2 YDEGEE. CDR3 residues: CASSWTGRTEAFF. The CDR3 DNA sequence: TGTGCCAGCAGCTGGACAGGGCGGACTGAAGCTTTCTTT.